Below, 16 T cell receptor beta chains from the same sample are listed, as sequenced in a study of CXCR3-negative and CXCR3-positive naive CD8 T cells. The authors made the TRB cDNA libraries by 5' RACE using UMI labels. TCRdb reanalyzed the 5' RACE reads and collapses them to one entry per CDR3 protein, without DNA. This sample's table has tens of thousands of distinct CDR3 sequences. Specimen: naive CXCR3- CD8+ T cells from blood. As for subset: CD45RO-CCR7+CD27+CD95- naive CD8+ T cells lacking CXCR3 (TNR3-). These TCRs come from a human donor in good health. Some clones in this sample may be carry-over from other donors' samples.

The V and J genes are TRBV14 and TRBJ2-7. The germline V gene encodes CDR1 SGHDN and CDR2 FVKESK. The CDR3 length is 12 residues. This chain's CDR3 is CASSQANYEQYF.

This chain connects TRBV20-1 to TRBJ2-1; TCRdb lists TRBD1, though no DNA is available to test this call. Germline CDR1 DFQATT, CDR2 SNEGSKA (reference sequence). The CDR3 is 15 residues long. The chain's CDR3 is CSARDHSRGSNEQFF.

V is TRBV12-3 or TRBV12-4 and J is TRBJ2-1; TCRdb calls TRBD2, which cannot be checked without DNA. The CDR3 runs to 17 residues. The CDR3 here is CASSRPIAGAIYNEQFF.

The rearrangement uses TRBV10-2 and TRBJ1-1; the TRBD1 assignment by TCRdb is unverifiable without DNA. Germline values: CDR1 WSHSY, CDR2 SAAADI. CDR3 length: 16 residues. The CDR3: CASSEFTVGGNTEAFF.

The gene calls are TRBV4-2 and TRBJ2-7; TCRdb returns TRBD1, unconfirmable since there is no DNA. CDR3 length equals 15 residues. The V gene's germline CDR1 is LGHNA and CDR2 YNFKEQ. The CDR3 loop is CASSLLTGPTYEQYF.

CDR3 sequence reads: CSATTLGTTYEQYF. The chain links TRBV20-1 to TRBJ2-7; TCRdb designates TRBD2, a call that cannot be tested without DNA. Germline V gives CDR1 DFQATT, CDR2 SNEGSKA (reference sequence). This CDR3 has 14 residues.

This chain joins TRBV4-1 and TRBJ2-7; TCRdb picks TRBD2, but there is no DNA to check that call. This CDR3 contains 15 residues. Germline-derived CDR1 and CDR2 are MGHRA and YSYEKL. CDR3 amino acids: CASSPDLADSYEQYF.

The chain uses TRBV6-2 or TRBV6-3 and TRBJ2-7; with no DNA, the TCRdb D assignment of TRBD1 cannot be verified. Germline assignment: CDR1 MNHEY and CDR2 SVGEGT. This CDR3 is built from 15 residues. CDR3 sequence: CASSYSRDSDYEQYF.

The J gene is TRBJ2-3, the V gene TRBV29-1; TCRdb selects TRBD2, and the lack of DNA leaves this call unchecked. Per the germline V gene, CDR1 is SQVTM and CDR2 is ANQGSEA. The CDR3 has 15 residues. The CDR3 loop is CSVELLGPRTDTQYF.

The gene calls are TRBV3-1 and TRBJ2-2; checking the TCRdb D call of TRBD1 is not possible without DNA. Looked up from germline, CDR1 is LGHDT and CDR2 is YNNKEL (reference sequence). The CDR3 extends over 16 amino acids. CDR3 sequence: CASRRWTEENTGELFF.

The V and J genes are TRBV29-1 and TRBJ2-1. The CDR3 contains 13 residues. CDR1 is SQVTM and CDR2 is ANQGSEA in the germline V gene. CDR3 in amino acids: CSVEEQLKNEQFF.

The chain recombines TRBV29-1 with TRBJ2-7; TCRdb selects TRBD1, and the lack of DNA leaves this call unchecked. In germline, CDR1 is SQVTM, CDR2 ANQGSEA. The length of the CDR3 is 13 residues. CDR3 sequence: CSVEGDIEYEQYF.

The rearrangement uses TRBV27 and TRBJ2-7. The germline V gene has CDR1 MNHEY and CDR2 SMNVEV (reference sequence). This CDR3 spans 13 amino acids. The CDR3 loop reads CASSLLPEYEQYF.

This chain links TRBV29-1 with TRBJ2-3. This CDR3 is 14 amino acids long. Germline V gene lookup returns CDR1 SQVTM and CDR2 ANQGSEA. The CDR3 reads CSVVLWSKQDTQYF.

This chain joins TRBV4-2 and TRBJ2-1; TCRdb returns TRBD1, unconfirmable since there is no DNA. The germline CDR1 and CDR2 sequences are LGHNA and YNFKEQ. This CDR3 has 18 amino acids. CDR3 loop: CASSQDPLPGPYYNEQFF.

The chain recombines TRBV6-2 or TRBV6-3 with TRBJ1-1. The germline gives CDR1 MNHEY, CDR2 SVGEGT. CDR3 size: 12 residues. The CDR3 loop is CASRAADTEAFF.